This T cell receptor beta chain was recorded in a study of T cells after posttransplantation cyclophosphamide. Assay used: immunoSEQ multiplex PCR; TCRdb lists only in-frame clones, some missing. Of more than 60,000 clones listed, 85% to 95% are singletons. Deletions cut 6 bases from V and 6 bases from J, with 18 bases between. This CDR3 contains 15 residues. Germline assignment: CDR1 ENHRY and CDR2 SYGVKD. Sequenced input: PBMCs. V and J are TRBV10-3 and TRBJ1-5; the D gene is possibly TRBD1 (6 bases). The receptor comes from a woman in her 30s in good health and a related stem cell transplant donor. This chain's CDR3 is CAISRVGGAGQPQHF. CDR3 DNA sequence: TGTGCCATCAGCAGAGTCGGGGGCGCGGGTCAGCCCCAGCATTTT.